These 25 T cell receptor beta chains were sequenced from one sample in a study of control samples from healthy donors and cancer patients. Profiling relied on immunoSEQ multiplex PCR, and the TCRdb table lists in-frame clones only, not all of them. The table has 90,000 to 130,000 clones, around four fifths seen once. The specimen was blood. The receptors here all came from a man younger than 30 in good health.

Concerning this clone: The same CDR3 is also encoded by other DNA sequences in this sample. The chain has TRBV6-5 and TRBJ1-5, with 7 bases lining up with TRBD1. V gave up 6 bases and J gave up 4 bases; unmatched junction bases: 3. The V gene's germline CDR1 is MNHEY and CDR2 SVGAGI. The CDR3 spans 13 residues. The CDR3 DNA is TGTGCCAGCAGCAGACAGGGTAATCAGCCCCAGCATTTT. Amino acids: CASSRQGNQPQHF.

V gene TRBV25-1 combines with J gene TRBJ1-3; a weak D match, TRBD1 (6 bases). The CDR3 loop spans 18 amino acids. The V end was cut by 3 bases, the J end by 0 bases, with 18 bases between. Germline CDR1 and CDR2: MGHDK and SYGVNS. The CDR3 loop reads CASSESAGGSYSGNTIYF. The CDR3 nucleotides are TGTGCCAGCAGTGAGTCGGCGGGGGGCTCGTACTCTGGAAACACCATATATTTT.

This clone came up a few times. The rearrangement joins TRBV28 to TRBJ1-2; no firm D call. This CDR3 spans 14 amino acids. Germline V lookup: CDR1 MDHEN, CDR2 SYDVKM. V lost 5 bases to trimming and J lost 4 bases, with 14 bases between them. The CDR3 is CASSVLGESYGYTF. In DNA, the CDR3 is TGTGCCAGCAGTGTACTTGGGGAAAGCTATGGCTACACCTTC.

The chain employs TRBV9 and TRBJ2-3; TRBD1 might be the D (5 bases). Trimming took off 0 bases at V and 2 bases at J, with 7 bases between the two ends. Germline V gives CDR1 SGDLS, CDR2 YYNGEE. The CDR3 is made up of 14 amino acids. The CDR3 coding sequence is TGTGCCAGCAGCGTAGTAGGGGACACAGATACGCAGTATTTT. Protein product: CASSVVGDTDTQYF.

V gene TRBV12-3 or TRBV12-4 combines with J gene TRBJ2-5, with D maybe TRBD2 (7 bases). The length of the CDR3 is 13 residues. The V end lost 8 bases, the J end lost 2 bases, and 12 bases lay between the germline ends. The CDR3 region has the DNA TGTGCCAGCGCGGGGAGGGGGCAAGAGACCCAGTACTTC. It is translated as CASAGRGQETQYF.

This CDR3 is CARSLTSQETQYF. In DNA, the CDR3 is TGTGCCAGAAGCTTGACTAGCCAAGAGACCCAGTACTTC. The V gene is TRBV5-3, the J gene TRBJ2-5; a possible D gene is TRBD2 (5 bases). TRBV5-3 qualifies as an ORF whose function is uncertain. V lost 1 base, J lost 1 base, and 5 bases lay in between. CDR3 size: 13 residues.

V usage is TRBV9 and J usage is TRBJ2-5; 9 bases map to TRBD2. The CDR3 length is 15 residues. V shed 4 bases, J shed 4 bases, and the junction held 8 bases outside the gene matches. Germline assignment: CDR1 SGDLS and CDR2 YYNGEE. CDR3 residues: CASSHGGGGAETQYF. The DNA of the CDR3 is TGTGCCAGCAGCCATGGTGGCGGGGGGGCAGAGACCCAGTACTTC.

J is TRBJ2-3 and V is TRBV10-3; TRBD2 is a possible D gene (6 bases). V was cut by 3 bases and J by 2 bases, with 18 bases left in between. Germline CDR1 is ENHRY and CDR2 is SYGVKD. There are 17 residues in the CDR3. The CDR3 protein is CAISDPLTGSNTDTQYF. The CDR3 DNA reads as TGTGCCATCAGTGACCCCCTGACCGGGAGCAACACAGATACGCAGTATTTT.

This clone was seen more than once but under ten times. This chain uses TRBV11-1 with TRBJ2-5; D is unclear. Germline loops: CDR1 SGHAT, CDR2 FQDESV (reference sequence). Trimming removed 5 bases at V and 5 bases at J, with 6 bases between. CDR3 length: 11 residues. CDR3 amino acids: CASSIRETQYF. The CDR3 coding sequence is TGTGCCAGCAGCATAAGGGAGACCCAGTACTTC.

This chain links TRBV30 with TRBJ2-1, with D possibly matching TRBD2 (7 bases). The CDR3 consists of 16 residues. Germline CDR1 and CDR2: GTSNPN and SVGIG (reference sequence). V was shortened by 3 bases and J by 4 bases, with 19 bases between the two germline ends. The CDR3 nucleotides are TGTGCCTGGAGCCCGTGGAGGGGGGGGGCTTACAATGAGCAGTTCTTC. This gives the protein CAWSPWRGGAYNEQFF. Supplemented by reference TRBV30 and TRBJ2-1, the full variable domain reads SQTIHQWPATLVQPVGSPLSLECTVEGTSNPNLYWYRQAAGRGLQLLFYSVGIGQISSEVPQNLSASRPQDRQFILSSKKLLLSDSGFYLCAWSPWRGGAYNEQFFGPGTRLTVL.

The chain has TRBV9 and TRBJ2-1, with 7 bases aligning to TRBD2. J lost 3 bases, V lost 0 bases, and 6 bases had no gene match. Germline V lookup: CDR1 SGDLS, CDR2 YYNGEE. This CDR3 spans 16 amino acids. In DNA, the CDR3 is TGTGCCAGCAGCGTAGGTGGACTAGATTTCTACAATGAGCAGTTCTTC. It yields the protein CASSVGGLDFYNEQFF. Supplemented by reference TRBV9 and TRBJ2-1, the full variable domain reads DSGVTQTPKHLITATGQRVTLRCSPRSGDLSVYWYQQSLDQGLQFLIQYYNGEERAKGNILERFSAQQFPDLHSELNLSSLELGDSALYFCASSVGGLDFYNEQFFGPGTRLTVL.

V and J are TRBV29-1 and TRBJ1-2; TRBD1 aligns across 7 bases. Germline CDR1 reads SQVTM; CDR2 reads ANQGSEA. J lost 8 bases, V lost 7 bases, and 10 bases had no gene match. The CDR3 has 12 amino acids. The CDR3 sequence: CSAETGRGGYTF. CDR3 in DNA: TGCAGCGCGGAGACAGGGAGGGGAGGCTACACCTTC.

This clone was observed a few times. V and J are TRBV28 and TRBJ1-4; no clear D. The CDR3 loop spans 14 amino acids. Germline loops: CDR1 MDHEN, CDR2 SYDVKM. V gave up 3 bases and J gave up 7 bases, with 12 bases separating them. The CDR3 spells CASSLTPGGEKLFF. For the CDR3, the DNA is TGTGCCAGCAGTTTGACCCCTGGAGGTGAAAAACTGTTTTTT.

The rearrangement uses TRBV5-4 and TRBJ2-3; the D gene is possibly TRBD2 (7 bases). Looked up from germline, CDR1 is SGHNT and CDR2 is YYREEE (reference sequence). The CDR3 consists of 15 residues. V lost 2 bases and J 4 bases, leaving 14 bases between the germline ends. Here the CDR3 reads CASSFRGAIPDTQYF. The DNA for the CDR3 is TGTGCCAGCAGCTTTCGGGGGGCCATCCCAGATACGCAGTATTTT.

The rearrangement joins TRBV24-1 to TRBJ2-5; tentatively, D is TRBD1 (6 bases). This CDR3 is 14 amino acids long. Per germline, CDR1 KGHDR and CDR2 SFDVKD. The V end was cut by 7 bases, the J end by 1 base, with 12 bases between. CDR3 nucleotides: TGTGCCACCAGCGACTGGGACACCCAAGAGACCCAGTACTTC. Residues: CATSDWDTQETQYF.

The chain has TRBV6-5 and TRBJ1-1; 10 bases are shared with TRBD1. V lost 6 bases to trimming and J lost 0 bases; unmatched junction nucleotides: 4. Germline lookup yields CDR1 MNHEY and CDR2 SVGAGI. The length of the CDR3 is 15 residues. CDR3 sequence (DNA): TGTGCCAGCAGGGGACAGGGGATCATGAACACTGAAGCTTTCTTT. It yields the protein CASRGQGIMNTEAFF.

The V and J genes are TRBV28 and TRBJ2-5; weak D call: TRBD2 (5 bases). CDR1 is MDHEN and CDR2 is SYDVKM in the germline V gene. The V gene lost 5 bases and the J gene lost 4 bases, with 17 bases spanning the gap. This CDR3 is built from 15 residues. CDR3 in DNA: TGTGCCAGCAGTCCGATGAGGGTCCAACGAGAGACCCAGTACTTC. This sequence encodes CASSPMRVQRETQYF.

The rearrangement links TRBV5-1 to TRBJ1-1, with TRBD1 as a possible D gene (6 bases). The ends were cut back, 4 bases at V and 1 base at J, with 14 bases in the middle. Germline CDR1 reads SGHRS; CDR2 reads YFSETQ. The CDR3 extends over 15 amino acids. CDR3 sequence: CASSRVPTGNTEAFF. The CDR3 DNA reads TGCGCCAGCAGCCGAGTTCCGACAGGGAACACTGAAGCTTTCTTT.

The rearrangement links TRBV27 to TRBJ1-3; D not resolved. CDR1 and CDR2 from the germline V gene are MNHEY and SMNVEV (reference sequence). The CDR3 spans 15 residues. V dropped 5 bases and J dropped 7 bases, with 18 bases sitting between them. The CDR3 region is CASSPGPTSENTIYF. The CDR3 DNA is TGTGCCAGCAGTCCGGGCCCTACTTCGGAGAACACCATATATTTT.

V usage is TRBV6-6 and J usage is TRBJ2-2, with 14 bases matching TRBD2. There are 18 residues in the CDR3. Germline CDR1 and CDR2: MNHNY and SVGAGI (reference sequence). V was pared by 5 bases and J by 3 bases, with 8 bases of the junction left unmatched. The CDR3 nucleotides read TGTGCCAGCAGTCTCCGACTAGCGGGGGGGCTGGACACCGGGGAGCTGTTTTTT. As protein: CASSLRLAGGLDTGELFF.

The V and J genes are TRBV7-2 and TRBJ1-2; maybe TRBD1 (5 bases). The V gene lost 3 bases and the J gene lost 4 bases, with 9 bases spanning the gap. CDR3 size: 13 residues. Per the germline V gene, CDR1 is SGHTA and CDR2 is FQGNSA. CDR3 sequence reads: CASSFQGSYGYTF. The CDR3, as DNA: TGTGCCAGCAGCTTTCAGGGATCCTATGGCTACACCTTC.

J is TRBJ2-2 and V is TRBV5-4; 12 bases agree with TRBD1. Germline CDR1 reads SGHNT; CDR2 reads YYREEE (reference sequence). Unmatched junction bases numbered 7, after V lost 4 bases and J lost 6 bases. The CDR3 is made up of 16 amino acids. CDR3 amino acids: CASSPGQGAGAGELFF. CDR3 sequence (DNA): TGTGCCAGCAGCCCGGGACAGGGGGCTGGGGCCGGGGAGCTGTTTTTT.

The chain employs TRBV6-5 and TRBJ2-5; TRBD2 is a possible D gene (6 bases). V shed 5 bases and J shed 3 bases, with 16 bases lying between them. Germline lookup yields CDR1 MNHEY and CDR2 SVGAGI. This CDR3 has 15 residues. The CDR3: CASSPAPAGKETQYF. The CDR3 nucleotides read TGTGCCAGCAGTCCCGCCCCCGCGGGGAAAGAGACCCAGTACTTC.

The chain couples TRBV5-1 to TRBJ2-7; possible D gene TRBD2, 7 bases. With 0 bases removed from V and 0 bases from J, the gap between germline ends came to 13 bases. CDR1 and CDR2 (germline): SGHRS, YFSETQ. This CDR3 has 16 amino acids. Here the CDR3 DNA reads TGCGCCAGCAGCTTGGGGCTGGGGGGGCTCTCCTACGAGCAGTACTTC. This translates into CASSLGLGGLSYEQYF.

The rearrangement joins TRBV2 to TRBJ1-5; the D gene is possibly TRBD1 (5 bases). Germline V gene sequence: CDR1 SNHLY, CDR2 FYNNEI. V dropped 6 bases and J dropped 2 bases, with 11 bases sitting between them. This CDR3 spans 14 amino acids. The CDR3 loop is CASSGARGNQPQHF. CDR3 DNA sequence: TGTGCCAGCAGCGGGGCAAGGGGCAATCAGCCCCAGCATTTT.